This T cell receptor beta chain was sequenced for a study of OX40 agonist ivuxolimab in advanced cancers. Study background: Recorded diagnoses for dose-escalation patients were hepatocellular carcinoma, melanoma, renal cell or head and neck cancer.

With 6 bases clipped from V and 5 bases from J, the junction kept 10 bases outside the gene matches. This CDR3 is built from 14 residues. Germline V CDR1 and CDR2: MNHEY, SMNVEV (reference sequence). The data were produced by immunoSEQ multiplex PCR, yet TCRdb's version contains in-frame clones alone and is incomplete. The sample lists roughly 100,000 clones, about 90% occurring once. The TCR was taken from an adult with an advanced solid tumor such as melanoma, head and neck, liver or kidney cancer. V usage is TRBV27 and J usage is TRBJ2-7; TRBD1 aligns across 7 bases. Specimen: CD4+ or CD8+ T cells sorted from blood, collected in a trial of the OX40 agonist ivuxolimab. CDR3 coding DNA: TGTGCCAGCAGCTTCCTATCCGACAGGGACGAGCAGTACTTC. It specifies CASSFLSDRDEQYF.